This T cell receptor (beta chain) came from a study of monozygotic twins with inflammatory bowel disease. Used for each TCR library was around 3.5 ug of total RNA. One entry per CDR3 protein, without DNA, is what TCRdb gives after re-calling the 5' RACE reads. The sample spans some 200,000 distinct CDR3 sequences; the ten largest clones claim roughly 7.5%. With respect to this clonotype: Its specificity is not known.

The germline V gene encodes CDR1 MNHEY and CDR2 SMNVEV (reference sequence). This CDR3 is built from 15 residues. Unsorted whole blood yielded the total RNA, with T cells left unselected. General study findings and limits: The existence of one strong signal or clonotype linked to IBD lacked support.

This chain joins TRBV27 and TRBJ2-5. The source of this sequence is a human donor with ulcerative colitis or Crohn's disease, or a healthy co-twin of an affected twin (not recorded which). Sequenced material: blood. The CDR3 protein is CASSNLEDLGETQYF.